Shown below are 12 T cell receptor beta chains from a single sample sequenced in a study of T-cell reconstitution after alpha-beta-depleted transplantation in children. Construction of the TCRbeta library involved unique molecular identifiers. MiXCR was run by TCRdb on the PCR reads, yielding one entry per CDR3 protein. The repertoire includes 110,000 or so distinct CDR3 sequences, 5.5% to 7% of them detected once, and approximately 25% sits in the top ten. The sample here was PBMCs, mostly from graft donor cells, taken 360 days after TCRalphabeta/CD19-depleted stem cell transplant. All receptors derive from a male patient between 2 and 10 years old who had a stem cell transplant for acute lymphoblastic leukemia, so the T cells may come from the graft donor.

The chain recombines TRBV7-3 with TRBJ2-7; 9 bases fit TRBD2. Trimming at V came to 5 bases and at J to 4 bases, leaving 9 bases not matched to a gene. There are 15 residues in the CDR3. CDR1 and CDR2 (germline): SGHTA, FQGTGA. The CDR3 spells CASSPTGGRAYEQYF. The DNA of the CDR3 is TGTGCCAGCAGCCCAACGGGCGGGAGGGCTTACGAGCAGTACTTC.

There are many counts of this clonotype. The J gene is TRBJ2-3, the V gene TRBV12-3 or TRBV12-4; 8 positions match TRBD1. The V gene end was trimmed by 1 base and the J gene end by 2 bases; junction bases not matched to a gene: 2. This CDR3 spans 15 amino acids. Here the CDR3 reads CASSLGRGPTDTQYF. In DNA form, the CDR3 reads TGTGCCAGCAGTTTAGGCAGGGGGCCCACAGATACGCAGTATTTT.

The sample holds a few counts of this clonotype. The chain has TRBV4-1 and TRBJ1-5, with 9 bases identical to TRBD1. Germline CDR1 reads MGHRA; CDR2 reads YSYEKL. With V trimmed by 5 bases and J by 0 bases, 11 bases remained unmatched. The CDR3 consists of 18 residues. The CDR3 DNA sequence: TGCGCCAGCAGCTCGGACAGGGGACTTCCATTTAGCAATCAGCCCCAGCATTTT. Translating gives CASSSDRGLPFSNQPQHF.

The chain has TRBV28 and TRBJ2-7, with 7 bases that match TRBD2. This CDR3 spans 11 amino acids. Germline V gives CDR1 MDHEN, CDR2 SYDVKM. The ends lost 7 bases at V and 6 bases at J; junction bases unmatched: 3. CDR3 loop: CASTGGGEQYF. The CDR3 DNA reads TGTGCCAGCACGGGGGGAGGCGAGCAGTACTTC.

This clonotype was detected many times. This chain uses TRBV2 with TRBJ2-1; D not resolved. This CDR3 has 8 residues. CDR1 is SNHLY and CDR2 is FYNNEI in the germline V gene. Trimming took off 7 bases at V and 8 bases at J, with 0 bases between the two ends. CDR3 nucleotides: TGTGCCAGCAATGAGCAGTTCTTC. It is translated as CASNEQFF.

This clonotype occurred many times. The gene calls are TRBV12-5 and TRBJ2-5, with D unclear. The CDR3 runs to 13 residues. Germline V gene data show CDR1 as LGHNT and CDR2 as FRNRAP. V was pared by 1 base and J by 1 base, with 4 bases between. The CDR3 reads CASGLGPQETQYF. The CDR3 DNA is TGTGCTAGTGGTTTGGGTCCCCAAGAGACCCAGTACTTC.

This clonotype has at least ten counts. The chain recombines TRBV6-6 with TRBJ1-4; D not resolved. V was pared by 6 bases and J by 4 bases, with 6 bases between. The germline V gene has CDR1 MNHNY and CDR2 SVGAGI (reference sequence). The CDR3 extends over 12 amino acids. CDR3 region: CASRRYNEKLFF. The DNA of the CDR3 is TGTGCCAGCAGGAGGTATAATGAAAAACTGTTTTTT.

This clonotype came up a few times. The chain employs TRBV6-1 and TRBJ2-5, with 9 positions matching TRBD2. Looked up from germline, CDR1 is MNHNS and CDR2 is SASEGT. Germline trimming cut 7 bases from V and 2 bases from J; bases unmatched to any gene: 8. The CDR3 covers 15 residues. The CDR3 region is CASTTGSGRQETQYF. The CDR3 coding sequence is TGTGCCAGCACCACAGGAAGCGGGAGGCAAGAGACCCAGTACTTC.

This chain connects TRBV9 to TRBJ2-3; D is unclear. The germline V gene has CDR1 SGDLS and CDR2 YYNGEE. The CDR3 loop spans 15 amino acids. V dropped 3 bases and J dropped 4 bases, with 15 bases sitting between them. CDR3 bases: TGTGCCAGCAGCGAAGGAGCCTCGGGCGCAGATACGCAGTATTTT. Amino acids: CASSEGASGADTQYF.

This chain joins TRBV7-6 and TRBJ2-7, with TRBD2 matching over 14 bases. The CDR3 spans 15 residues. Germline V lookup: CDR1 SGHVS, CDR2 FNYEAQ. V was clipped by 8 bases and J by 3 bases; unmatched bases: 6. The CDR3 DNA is TGTGCCAGCGGGTGGGGACTAGCGGGAGACTACGAGCAGTACTTC. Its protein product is CASGWGLAGDYEQYF.

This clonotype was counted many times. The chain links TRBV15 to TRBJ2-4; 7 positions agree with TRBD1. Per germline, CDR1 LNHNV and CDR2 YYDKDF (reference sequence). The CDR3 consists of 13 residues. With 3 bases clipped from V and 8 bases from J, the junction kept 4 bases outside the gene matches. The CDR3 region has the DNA TGTGCCACCAGCAGCTACAGGGGTGACATTCAGTACTTC. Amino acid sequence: CATSSYRGDIQYF. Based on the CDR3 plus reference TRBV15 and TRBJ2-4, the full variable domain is DAMVIQNPRYQVTQFGKPVTLSCSQTLNHNVMYWYQQKSSQAPKLLFHYYDKDFNNEADTPDNFQSRRPNTSFCFLDIRSPGLGDTAMYLCATSSYRGDIQYFGAGTRLSVL.

The CDR3, as DNA: TGTGCCACTAGGGGACACGTCAACACTGAAGCTTTCTTT. Its translation is CATRGHVNTEAFF. The V and J genes are TRBV24-1 and TRBJ1-1; maybe TRBD1 (6 bases). The V gene's germline CDR1 is KGHDR and CDR2 SFDVKD. V shed 10 bases and J shed 2 bases, with 13 bases lying between them. CDR3 size: 13 residues.